The sequence of this T cell receptor beta chain was determined in a study of neoadjuvant nivolumab and ipilimumab in lung cancer. General observations from the study: Only two of four nivolumab-treated tumors gained richness and clonality by surgery. Compared with tumor-adjacent uninvolved lung, resected tumors showed greater richness and clonality. Higher pretherapy blood TCR richness went with higher resected-tumor richness.

Germline lookup yields CDR1 SGHRS and CDR2 YFSETQ. The junction had 2 bases not matched to a gene; V was cut back by 0 bases and J by 0 bases. This CDR3 region has 16 residues. Sequencing was performed with immunoSEQ multiplex PCR; in TCRdb, only in-frame clones are kept and a portion is missing. The sample records 25,000 to 30,000 clones, approximately 80% being singletons. This clone came up once. Antigen: not known. The sequence was obtained from an adult with non-small cell lung cancer. The genes are TRBV5-1 and TRBJ2-2; TRBD2 aligns across 7 bases. The sample in question was peripheral blood, obtained before neoadjuvant nivolumab, alone or with ipilimumab. CDR3 sequence (DNA): TGCGCCAGCAGCTTGGGGCTAGCGGCGAACACCGGGGAGCTGTTTTTT. Protein: CASSLGLAANTGELFF.